The 14 T cell receptor beta chains given below trace back to one sample, sequenced in a study of T cell clonality in common variable immunodeficiency. Study results and limitations: In common variable immunodeficiency, TCR beta chains reportedly carried fewer deletions and N-nucleotide insertions.

The antigens of these receptors remain unknown. Some clones are missing from TCRdb's copy, which holds only in-frame ones; the method was immunoSEQ multiplex PCR. The sample is made up of 30,000 to 40,000 clones, none counted only once. Material: peripheral blood mononuclear cells. All receptors come from a human donor with common variable immunodeficiency.

The CDR3 is CASSPRAGGGTEAFF. Partial CDR3 DNA: TGTGCCAGCAGCCCACGGGCAGGGGGAGGCACTGAA. V and J are TRBV7-7 and TRBJ1-1, with 7 bases identical to TRBD1. Read sequence stops 3 residues before the CDR3 end, and the germline J gene provides the missing end. CDR1 is SSHAT, CDR2 FNYEAQ, per germline (reference sequence). V lost 5 bases, J lost 4 bases, and 10 bases stayed unmatched. This CDR3 comprises 15 residues.

Worth noting for this clone: The read ends 3 residues early relative to the CDR3; the germline J gene fills the gap. The rearrangement uses TRBV7-3 and TRBJ2-2; either TRBD1 or TRBD2 may supply D (5 bases each). Per the germline V gene, CDR1 is SGHTA and CDR2 is FQGTGA. The V end lost 7 bases, the J end lost 6 bases, and 15 bases lay between the germline ends. This CDR3 is built from 14 residues. Incomplete CDR3 DNA: TGTGCCAGCACCGCCAGGGTGGAGGCCGGGGAG. Translating it yields CASTARVEAGE. The whole CDR3 region reads CASTARVEAGELFF.

At least ten counts were recorded for this clone. The CDR3 reads CAWREGYYEQYF. The sequenced part of the CDR3 DNA is TGTGCCTGGAGAGAGGGGTACTACGAG. The chain recombines TRBV30 with TRBJ2-7, with D perhaps matching TRBD1 or TRBD2 (5 bases each). Read coverage stops 3 residues before the CDR3 terminus; the germline J gene supplies the remainder. Trimming took 3 bases from V and 3 from J, leaving 9 bases between them. CDR3 length: 12 residues. The V gene's germline CDR1 is GTSNPN and CDR2 SVGIG (reference sequence).

The sample holds a few counts of this clone. A far larger clone is one base from this, pointing to a likely read error. The read gets to within 3 residues of the CDR3 end, and the germline J gene fills in the rest. The chain uses TRBV11-2 and TRBJ2-5; no clear D. The CDR3 consists of 12 residues. Deletions cut 4 bases from V and 1 base from J, with 4 bases between. Germline V gene lookup returns CDR1 SGHAT and CDR2 FQNNGV. The CDR3 reads CASSSLQETQYF. The sequenced CDR3 bases are TGTGCCAGCAGCTCACTCCAAGAGACC.

This clone was recorded many times. The CDR3 end falls 3 residues outside the read, so it is completed with the germline J gene. The chain is built from TRBV5-1 and TRBJ1-6; 7 bases map to TRBD1. Germline V gene lookup returns CDR1 SGHRS and CDR2 YFSETQ. The CDR3 is 14 amino acids. The junction had 5 bases not matched to a gene; V was cut back by 1 base and J by 10 bases. CDR3 bases read: TGCGCCAGCAGCTTGACAGGGGCCAACTCACCC. Protein product: CASSLTGANSP. The full CDR3 reads CASSLTGANSPLHF.

This clone was detected a few times. Read sequence stops 3 residues before the CDR3 end, and the germline J gene provides the missing end. The chain links TRBV20-1 to TRBJ2-5, with D possibly being TRBD2 (6 bases). Between the trimmed V and J ends, which lost 3 bases and 5 bases, there was a span of 16 bases. CDR1 is DFQATT, CDR2 SNEGSKA, per germline (reference sequence). CDR3 length: 14 residues. CDR3 DNA, as far as it was read: TGCAGTGCTAGCTTGTGGCGGGGTCCGGAGACC. This encodes CSASLWRGPET. In full, the CDR3 reads CSASLWRGPETQYF.

To note about this clone: With the read ending 3 residues before the CDR3 end, the germline J gene is used to fill in that end. This chain uses TRBV7-8 with TRBJ2-5; 10 bases map to TRBD1. V lost 5 bases and J lost 2; bases outside the gene matches: 8. Germline V CDR1 and CDR2: SGHVS, FQNEAQ. The CDR3 runs to 16 residues. The sequenced CDR3 bases are TGTGCCAGCAGCCCGGGGGACAGGGGACGTCAAGAGACC. This encodes CASSPGDRGRQET. The CDR3 in its entirety is CASSPGDRGRQETQYF.

This clone was observed a few times. One junction end disagrees with the germline gene, perhaps due to a read error. The read gets to within 3 residues of the CDR3 end, and the germline J gene fills in the rest. This chain uses TRBV18 with TRBJ1-5; tentative D call: TRBD1 (6 bases). Germline V gives CDR1 KGHSH, CDR2 LQKENI. The CDR3 covers 13 residues. CDR3 DNA (partial): TGTGCCAGCTCACCAGGGGGCAATAAGCCC. This translates into CASSPGGNKP. The whole CDR3 protein is CASSPGGNKPQHF.

This clone was observed many times. The read halts 3 residues ahead of the CDR3 end, with the missing end drawn from the germline J gene. V gene TRBV20-1 combines with J gene TRBJ2-3; D unclear. V shed 0 bases and J shed 0 bases, with 10 bases lying between them. The CDR3 runs 15 residues. In germline, CDR1 is DFQATT, CDR2 SNEGSKA (reference sequence). The CDR3 region is CSARDGTASTDTQYF. CDR3 bases read: TGCAGTGCTAGAGATGGAACAGCTAGCACAGATACG.

This clone has a handful of counts. Coverage ceases 3 residues before the CDR3 finishes, and the germline J gene fills in the end. The chain uses TRBV7-9 and TRBJ1-1; weak D call: TRBD1 (6 bases). The V gene's germline CDR1 is SEHNR and CDR2 FQNEAQ (reference sequence). V was trimmed by 5 bases and J by 3 bases, leaving 13 bases between them. The CDR3 runs 14 residues. CDR3 in amino acids: CASSPSPGDTEAFF. The covered CDR3 bases are TGTGCCAGCAGCCCCTCCCCAGGGGACACTGAA.

There are many counts of this clone. The CDR3 goes on 3 residues after the read ends, and that part is filled in from the germline J gene. The chain employs TRBV29-1 and TRBJ1-1; D is ambiguous. Germline CDR1 SQVTM, CDR2 ANQGSEA. The CDR3 loop spans 12 amino acids. Deletions cut 5 bases from V and 3 bases from J, with 10 bases between. Incomplete CDR3 DNA: TGCAGCGTTTCAAGCTCGTACACTGAA. Amino acids: CSVSSSYTE. The complete CDR3 protein is CSVSSSYTEAFF.

This clone was picked up many times. Read coverage stops 3 residues before the CDR3 terminus; the germline J gene supplies the remainder. This rearrangement joins TRBV7-8 to TRBJ2-7; 11 positions match TRBD2. The CDR3 is made up of 15 amino acids. J was trimmed by 3 bases and V by 4 bases; bases with no gene match: 5. Germline CDR1 SGHVS, CDR2 FQNEAQ. CDR3 DNA, as far as it was read: TGTGCCAGCAGCTGGGGACTAGCGGAAGACTACGAG. The encoded protein is CASSWGLAEDYE. The full CDR3 is CASSWGLAEDYEQYF.

This clone was seen a few times. The read terminates 3 residues before the CDR3 end, so the remaining end is supplied by the germline J gene. The V and J genes are TRBV11-3 and TRBJ1-2; the D gene is possibly TRBD1 (6 bases). This CDR3 has 13 residues. Germline V CDR1 and CDR2: SGHNT, YENEEA. V lost 5 bases, J lost 2 bases, and 9 bases lay in between. The CDR3 is CASSQDRNYGYTF. Incomplete CDR3 DNA: TGTGCCAGCAGCCAAGACAGGAACTATGGC.

In its sample, this clone was seen many times. The sequenced fragment ends 3 residues before the CDR3 boundary, so the rest is inferred from the germline J gene. This sequence joins TRBV7-3 and TRBJ1-5; D is unresolved. There are 13 residues in the CDR3. CDR1 and CDR2 from the germline V gene are SGHTA and FQGTGA. Trimming pared 4 bases from V and 3 bases from J, leaving 7 bases between. CDR3: CASSSGFNQPQHF. CDR3 bases read: TGTGCCAGCAGCTCGGGTTTCAATCAGCCC.